The T cell receptor beta chain under discussion was sequenced for a study of T-cell memory formation after mild COVID-19. Study-wide context: The study found TCR clusters largely donor specific.

In TCRdb, the 5' RACE reads were re-called with MiXCR into one record per CDR3 protein. This repertoire shows just over 200,000 distinct CDR3 sequences, 9.5% found once; its top ten account for around 3.4%. With 5 bases clipped from V and 0 bases from J, the junction kept 13 bases outside the gene matches. This CDR3 region has 18 residues. Germline CDR1 SGHAT, CDR2 FQNNGV. Study-wide results and limits: Contracting CD4+ clones sat mainly in CM and EM; CD8+ in EMRA.

This clonotype came up a few times. What it recognizes is unknown. The chain joins TRBV11-2 to TRBJ2-3; 8 bases match TRBD2. The sequencing input was PBMCs or a T cell subset sorted from them (not recorded which). The origin of this receptor is a young man who had mild COVID-19 (a few samples of this study predate the infection). Cell type and time point are not known. The CDR3 coding sequence is TGTGCCAGCAGCCCCCGAATTGGTAGCGGGGCAAGCACAGATACGCAGTATTTT. Amino acid sequence: CASSPRIGSGASTDTQYF.